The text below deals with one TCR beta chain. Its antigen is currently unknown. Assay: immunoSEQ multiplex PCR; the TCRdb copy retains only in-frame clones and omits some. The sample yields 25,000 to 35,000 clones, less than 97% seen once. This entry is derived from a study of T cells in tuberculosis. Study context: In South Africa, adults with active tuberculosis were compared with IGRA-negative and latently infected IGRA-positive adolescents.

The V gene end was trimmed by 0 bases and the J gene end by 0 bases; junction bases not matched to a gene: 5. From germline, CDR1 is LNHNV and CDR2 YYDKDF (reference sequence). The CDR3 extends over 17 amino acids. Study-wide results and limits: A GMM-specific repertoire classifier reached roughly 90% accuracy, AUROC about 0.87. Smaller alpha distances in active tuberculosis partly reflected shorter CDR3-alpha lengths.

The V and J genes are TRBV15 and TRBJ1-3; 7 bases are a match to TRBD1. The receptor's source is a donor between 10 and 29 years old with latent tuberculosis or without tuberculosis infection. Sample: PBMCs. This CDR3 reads CATSRDGTAFSGNTIYF. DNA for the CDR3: TGTGCCACCAGCAGAGACGGGACAGCCTTCTCTGGAAACACCATATATTTT.